This T cell receptor beta chain was retrieved from a study of CD8+ T cells in alopecia areata. Study-level information: Patients in the treated group were given tofacitinib by mouth, 5 to 10 mg twice a day.

cDNA prepared by RNA extraction and subsequent reverse transcription served as the template for sequencing. Sequencing was performed with immunoSEQ multiplex PCR; in TCRdb, only in-frame clones are kept and a portion is missing. Of some 170,000 clones listed, 67% are singletons. Peripheral blood samples and lesional scalp punch biopsies were obtained from alopecia areata patients. General observations from the study: Resident alphabeta T-cell populations of normal skin are likewise subject to sequencing in scalp samples.

Details on this clone: Its antigen is still unknown.

The sample was CD8+ T cells sorted from blood, taken at week 0. The TCR was taken from a human donor with alopecia areata.

The chain's CDR3 is CASSQGNTEAFF. In DNA form, the CDR3 reads TGTGCCAGCAGTCAGGGGAACACTGAAGCTTTCTTT. The V call is TRBV27, the J call TRBJ1-1; TRBD1 might be the D (5 bases). Trimming took 5 bases from V and 1 from J, leaving 5 bases between them. Germline CDR1 and CDR2: MNHEY and SMNVEV (reference sequence). CDR3 length: 12 amino acids.